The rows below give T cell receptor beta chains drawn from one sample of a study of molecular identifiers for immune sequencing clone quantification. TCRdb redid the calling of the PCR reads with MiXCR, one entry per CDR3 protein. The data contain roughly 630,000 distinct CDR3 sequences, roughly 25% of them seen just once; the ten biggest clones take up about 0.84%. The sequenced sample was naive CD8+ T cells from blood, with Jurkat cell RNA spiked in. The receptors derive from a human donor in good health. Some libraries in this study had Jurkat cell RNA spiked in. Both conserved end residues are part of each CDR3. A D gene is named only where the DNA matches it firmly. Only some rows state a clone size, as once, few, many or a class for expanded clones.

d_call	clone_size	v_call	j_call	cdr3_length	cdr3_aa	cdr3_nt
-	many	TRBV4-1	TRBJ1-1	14	CASSLTAGGSEAFF	TGCGCCAGCAGCCTCACAGCGGGGGGCAGTGAAGCTTTCTTT
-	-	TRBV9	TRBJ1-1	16	CASSVASGAYNTEAFF	TGTGCCAGCAGCGTAGCATCCGGAGCATACAACACTGAAGCTTTCTTT
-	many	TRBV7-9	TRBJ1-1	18	CASSLFLRDDRLNTEAFF	TGTGCCAGCAGCTTATTTCTTCGAGATGACAGATTGAACACTGAAGCTTTCTTT
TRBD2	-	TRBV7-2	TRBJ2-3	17	CASSTGLAGGGADTQYF	TGTGCCAGCAGCACAGGACTAGCGGGGGGGGGAGCAGATACGCAGTATTTT
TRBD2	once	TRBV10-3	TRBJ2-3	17	CAISESAGGPRTDTQYF	TGTGCCATCAGTGAGTCTGCGGGGGGGCCCAGAACAGATACGCAGTATTTT
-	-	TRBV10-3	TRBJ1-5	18	CAISASPQAEWSPPPQHF	TGTGCCATCAGTGCGTCCCCCCAGGCCGAATGGAGCCCTCCGCCCCAGCATTTT
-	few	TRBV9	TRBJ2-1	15	CASSPLASSYNEQFF	TGTGCCAGCAGCCCCCTGGCAAGCTCCTACAATGAGCAGTTCTTC
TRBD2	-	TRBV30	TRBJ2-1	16	CAWSYRSGRAVAEQFF	TGTGCCTGGAGTTACCGTAGCGGGAGGGCCGTGGCTGAGCAGTTCTTC
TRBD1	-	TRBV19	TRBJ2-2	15	CASRTGQGTGGELFF	TGTGCCAGTAGAACGGGACAGGGGACGGGCGGGGAGCTGTTTTTT
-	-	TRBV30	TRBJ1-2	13	CAWSDGWAYGYTF	TGTGCCTGGAGCGATGGTTGGGCCTATGGCTACACCTTC
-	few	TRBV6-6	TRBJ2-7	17	CASSYSPGQGRPYEQYF	TGTGCCAGCAGTTACTCGCCCGGGCAGGGACGACCCTACGAGCAGTACTTC
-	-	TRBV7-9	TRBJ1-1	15	CASSLGWGLITEAFF	TGTGCCAGCAGCTTAGGCTGGGGGCTGATAACTGAAGCTTTCTTT
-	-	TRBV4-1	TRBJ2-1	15	CASSLLRPGDNEQFF	TGCGCCAGCAGTCTCCTCCGGCCGGGAGACAATGAGCAGTTCTTC
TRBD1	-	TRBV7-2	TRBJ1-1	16	CASSTPRGTGNTEAFF	TGTGCCAGCAGCACCCCTCGCGGGACAGGGAACACTGAAGCTTTCTTT
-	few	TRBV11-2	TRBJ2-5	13	CASSLGFGETQYF	TGTGCCAGCAGCTTAGGGTTCGGGGAGACCCAGTACTTC
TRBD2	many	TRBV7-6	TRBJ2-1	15	CASSTISGGYNEQFF	TGTGCCAGCAGCACCATTAGCGGGGGGTACAATGAGCAGTTCTTC
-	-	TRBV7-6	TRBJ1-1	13	CASTDVWATEAFF	TGTGCCAGTACCGACGTTTGGGCCACTGAAGCTTTCTTT
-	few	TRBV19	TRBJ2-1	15	CASSRGASSYNEQFF	TGTGCCAGTAGTCGGGGGGCAAGCTCCTACAATGAGCAGTTCTTC
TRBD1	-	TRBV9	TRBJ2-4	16	CASSSPGTGAKNIQYF	TGTGCCAGCAGCTCCCCCGGGACAGGGGCCAAAAACATTCAGTACTTC
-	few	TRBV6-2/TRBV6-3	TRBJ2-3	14	CASSPGFTTDTQYF	TGTGCCAGCAGCCCCGGTTTTACCACAGATACGCAGTATTTT
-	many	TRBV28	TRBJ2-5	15	CASSPRGRTGETQYF	TGTGCCAGCAGTCCCCGGGGCAGAACTGGGGAGACCCAGTACTTC
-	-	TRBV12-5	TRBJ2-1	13	CASGLETGSEQFF	TGTGCTAGTGGTTTGGAGACCGGCAGTGAGCAGTTCTTC
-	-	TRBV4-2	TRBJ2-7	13	CASSQDYPYEQYF	TGTGCCAGCAGCCAAGATTACCCTTACGAGCAGTACTTC
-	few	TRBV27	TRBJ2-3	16	CASSLIGVGGTDTQYF	TGTGCCAGCAGTTTAATCGGGGTGGGTGGCACAGATACGCAGTATTTT
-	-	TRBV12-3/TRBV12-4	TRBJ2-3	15	CASSFSSTNTDTQYF	TGTGCCAGCAGTTTTTCCTCTACGAACACAGATACGCAGTATTTT
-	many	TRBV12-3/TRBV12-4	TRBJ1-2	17	CASRPSRDRDLVEGYTF	TGTGCCAGCAGACCCTCTCGGGACCGCGATTTAGTAGAGGGCTACACCTTC
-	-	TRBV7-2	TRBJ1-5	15	CASSLVLSSNQPRHF	TGTGCCAGCAGCTTAGTTTTGAGCAGCAATCAGCCCCGGCATTTT
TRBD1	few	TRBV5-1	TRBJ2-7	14	CASSSLRGPPEQYF	TGCGCCAGCAGCTCGCTCAGGGGGCCACCCGAGCAGTACTTC
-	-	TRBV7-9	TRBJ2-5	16	CASSSQTGPNQETQYF	TGTGCCAGCAGCTCCCAAACGGGACCAAACCAAGAGACCCAGTACTTC
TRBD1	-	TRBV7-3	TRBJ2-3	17	CASSSRTGQASADTQYF	TGTGCCAGCAGCTCGCGGACAGGGCAAGCTAGCGCAGATACGCAGTATTTT
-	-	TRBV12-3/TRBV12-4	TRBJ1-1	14	CASSLGQGRPEAFF	TGTGCCAGCAGTTTAGGCCAGGGGCGACCTGAAGCTTTCTTT
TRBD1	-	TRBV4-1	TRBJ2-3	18	CASRAGTWDRGRADTQYF	TGCGCCAGCAGAGCCGGGACCTGGGACAGGGGGCGAGCAGATACGCAGTATTTT
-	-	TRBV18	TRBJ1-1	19	CASSPPLIAWASMNTEAFF	TGTGCCAGCTCACCACCCTTGATTGCGTGGGCCTCGATGAACACTGAAGCTTTCTTT
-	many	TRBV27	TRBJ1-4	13	CASSLRGGEKLFF	TGTGCCAGCAGTTTAAGGGGGGGGGAAAAACTGTTTTTT
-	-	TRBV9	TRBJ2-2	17	CASSVGLSRPNTGELFF	TGTGCCAGCAGCGTTGGTTTATCAAGGCCTAACACCGGGGAGCTGTTTTTT
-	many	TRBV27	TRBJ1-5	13	CASSRTVNQPQHF	TGTGCCAGCAGCCGGACAGTTAATCAGCCCCAGCATTTT
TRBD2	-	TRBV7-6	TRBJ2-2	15	CASSQAGGTPGELFF	TGTGCCAGCAGCCAAGCGGGGGGGACCCCCGGGGAGCTGTTTTTT
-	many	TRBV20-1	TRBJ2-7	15	CSARDLGRARSEQYF	TGCAGTGCTAGAGATTTAGGGCGGGCCCGTTCCGAGCAGTACTTC
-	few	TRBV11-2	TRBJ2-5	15	CASSPWGTYQETQYF	TGTGCCAGCAGCCCTTGGGGGACATACCAAGAGACCCAGTACTTC
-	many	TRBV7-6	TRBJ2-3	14	CASSLGGRADTQYF	TGTGCCAGCAGCTTAGGGGGAAGGGCGGATACGCAGTATTTT
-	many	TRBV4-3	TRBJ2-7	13	CASSQVGGPEQYF	TGCGCCAGCAGCCAAGTAGGAGGGCCCGAGCAGTACTTC
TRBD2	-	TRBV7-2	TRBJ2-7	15	CASGLGTSGAYEQYF	TGTGCCAGCGGCTTAGGGACTAGCGGGGCTTACGAGCAGTACTTC
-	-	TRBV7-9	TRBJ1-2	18	CASSLAPPVLEGSYGYTF	TGTGCCAGCAGCTTAGCCCCTCCGGTGTTGGAGGGGTCCTATGGCTACACCTTC
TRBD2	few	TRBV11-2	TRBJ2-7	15	CASSLLSGSGYEQYF	TGTGCCAGCAGCTTACTCAGCGGGAGCGGTTACGAGCAGTACTTC
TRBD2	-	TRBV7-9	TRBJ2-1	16	CASRKPTSGVYNEQFF	TGTGCCAGCAGAAAACCAACTAGCGGGGTTTACAATGAGCAGTTCTTC
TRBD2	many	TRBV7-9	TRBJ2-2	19	CASSDPLGLAGRNTGELFF	TGTGCCAGCAGCGACCCCTTGGGACTAGCGGGAAGGAACACCGGGGAGCTGTTTTTT
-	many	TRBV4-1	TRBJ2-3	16	CASSQEGKGMVDTQYF	TGCGCCAGCAGCCAAGAAGGGAAGGGGATGGTAGATACGCAGTATTTT
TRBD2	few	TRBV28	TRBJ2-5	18	CASSPPLSGRGWQETQYF	TGTGCCAGCAGTCCCCCATTAAGCGGGAGGGGCTGGCAAGAGACCCAGTACTTC
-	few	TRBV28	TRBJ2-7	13	CASSQRASYEQYF	TGTGCCAGCAGCCAGAGGGCCTCCTACGAGCAGTACTTC
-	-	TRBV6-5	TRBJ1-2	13	CASSYDREDGYTF	TGTGCCAGCAGTTACGATAGGGAGGATGGCTACACCTTC
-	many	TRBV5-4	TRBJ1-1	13	CASKDSTNTEAFF	TGTGCCAGCAAAGACAGCACGAACACTGAAGCTTTCTTT
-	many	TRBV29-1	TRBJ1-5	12	CSVADSNQPQHF	TGCAGCGTTGCAGATAGCAATCAGCCCCAGCATTTT
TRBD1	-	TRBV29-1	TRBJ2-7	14	CSVEGTGATYEQYF	TGCAGCGTTGAAGGGACAGGGGCAACCTACGAGCAGTACTTC
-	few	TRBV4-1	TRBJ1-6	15	CASSQDPRVPSPLHF	TGCGCCAGCAGCCAAGATCCCCGGGTACCTTCACCCCTCCACTTT
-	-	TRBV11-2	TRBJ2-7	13	CASSWDKTYEQYF	TGTGCCAGCAGCTGGGACAAGACCTACGAGCAGTACTTC